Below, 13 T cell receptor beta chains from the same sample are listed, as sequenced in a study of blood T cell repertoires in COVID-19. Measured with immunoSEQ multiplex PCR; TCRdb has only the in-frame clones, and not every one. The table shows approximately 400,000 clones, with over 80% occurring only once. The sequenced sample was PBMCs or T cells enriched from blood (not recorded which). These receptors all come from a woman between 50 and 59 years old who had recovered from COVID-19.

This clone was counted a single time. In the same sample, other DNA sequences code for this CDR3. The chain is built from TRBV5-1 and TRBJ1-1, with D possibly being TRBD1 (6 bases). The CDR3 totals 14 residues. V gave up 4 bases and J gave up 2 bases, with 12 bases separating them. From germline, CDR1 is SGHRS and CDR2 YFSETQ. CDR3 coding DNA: TGCGCCAGCAGCCCCGGGACATCTAACACTGAAGCTTTCTTT. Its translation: CASSPGTSNTEAFF.

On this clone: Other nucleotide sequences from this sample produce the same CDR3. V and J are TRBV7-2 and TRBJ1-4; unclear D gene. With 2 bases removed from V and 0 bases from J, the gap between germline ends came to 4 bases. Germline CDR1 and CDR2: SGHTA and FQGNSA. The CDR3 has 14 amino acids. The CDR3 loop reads CASSLSATNEKLFF. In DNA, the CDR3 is TGTGCCAGCAGCTTATCCGCAACTAATGAAAAACTGTTTTTT.

In nucleotides, the CDR3 is TGTGCCAGCACCAGTCTCCTGGGACAGGGATTCATCGGTGGCTACACCTTC. It yields the protein CASTSLLGQGFIGGYTF. The chain is built from TRBV27 and TRBJ1-2; 9 bases align to TRBD1. Unmatched junction bases numbered 19, after V lost 7 bases and J lost 7 bases. The germline V gene has CDR1 MNHEY and CDR2 SMNVEV (reference sequence). This CDR3 spans 17 amino acids.

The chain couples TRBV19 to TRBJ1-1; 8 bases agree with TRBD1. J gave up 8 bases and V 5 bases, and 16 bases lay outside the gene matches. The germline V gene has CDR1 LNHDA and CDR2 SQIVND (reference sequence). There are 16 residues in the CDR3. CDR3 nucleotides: TGTGCCAGTAGTCTCCAGGGGCAGGGGGCAAGGGGGGAAGCTTTCTTT. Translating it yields CASSLQGQGARGEAFF.

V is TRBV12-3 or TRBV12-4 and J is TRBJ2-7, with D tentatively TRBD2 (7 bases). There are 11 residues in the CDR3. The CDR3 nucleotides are TGTGCTACCGGGGGAGGGGGGAAGCAGTACTTC. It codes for CATGGGGKQYF.

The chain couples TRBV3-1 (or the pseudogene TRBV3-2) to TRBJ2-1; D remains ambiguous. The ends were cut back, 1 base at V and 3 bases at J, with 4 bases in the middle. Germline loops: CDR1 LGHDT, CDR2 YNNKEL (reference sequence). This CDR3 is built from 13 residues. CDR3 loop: CASSQAHYNEQFF. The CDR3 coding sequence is TGTGCCAGCAGCCAAGCCCACTACAATGAGCAGTTCTTC.

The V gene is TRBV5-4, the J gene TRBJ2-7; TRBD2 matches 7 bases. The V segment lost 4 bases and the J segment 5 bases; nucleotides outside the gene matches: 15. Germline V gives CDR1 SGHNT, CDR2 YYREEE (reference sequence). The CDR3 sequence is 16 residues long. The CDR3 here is CASSSEGGSPSDEQYF. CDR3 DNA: TGTGCCAGCAGCAGTGAGGGCGGGAGTCCCTCTGACGAGCAGTACTTC.

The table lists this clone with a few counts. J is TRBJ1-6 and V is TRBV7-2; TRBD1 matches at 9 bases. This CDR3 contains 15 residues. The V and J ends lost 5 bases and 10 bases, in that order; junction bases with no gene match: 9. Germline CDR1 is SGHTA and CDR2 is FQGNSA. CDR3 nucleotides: TGTGCCAGCAGCACAGGGACAGGGATGGGATCACCCCTCCACTTT. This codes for CASSTGTGMGSPLHF.

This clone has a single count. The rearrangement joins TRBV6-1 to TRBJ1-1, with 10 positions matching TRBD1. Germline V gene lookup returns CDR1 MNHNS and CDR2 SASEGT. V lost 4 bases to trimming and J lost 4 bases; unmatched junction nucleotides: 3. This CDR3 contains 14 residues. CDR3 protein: CASSGGTGVTEAFF. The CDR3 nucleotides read TGTGCCAGCAGTGGGGGGACAGGGGTCACTGAAGCTTTCTTT.

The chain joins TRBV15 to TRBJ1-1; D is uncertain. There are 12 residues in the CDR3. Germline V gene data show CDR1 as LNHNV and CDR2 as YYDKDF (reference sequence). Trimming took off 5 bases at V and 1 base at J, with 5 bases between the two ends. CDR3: CATSRQNTEAFF. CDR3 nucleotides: TGTGCCACCAGCCGACAGAACACTGAAGCTTTCTTT.

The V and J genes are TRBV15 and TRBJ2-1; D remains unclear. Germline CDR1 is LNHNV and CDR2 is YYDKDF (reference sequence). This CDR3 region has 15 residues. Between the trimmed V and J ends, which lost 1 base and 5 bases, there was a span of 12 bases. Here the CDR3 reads CATSRVGRTDNEQFF. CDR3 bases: TGTGCCACCAGCAGAGTTGGCCGAACCGACAATGAGCAGTTCTTC. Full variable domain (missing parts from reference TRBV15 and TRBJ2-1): DAMVIQNPRYQVTQFGKPVTLSCSQTLNHNVMYWYQQKSSQAPKLLFHYYDKDFNNEADTPDNFQSRRPNTSFCFLDIRSPGLGDTAMYLCATSRVGRTDNEQFFGPGTRLTVL.

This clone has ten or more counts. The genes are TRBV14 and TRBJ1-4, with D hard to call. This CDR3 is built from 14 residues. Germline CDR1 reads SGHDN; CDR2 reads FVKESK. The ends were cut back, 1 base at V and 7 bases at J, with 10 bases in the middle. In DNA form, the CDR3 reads TGTGCCAGCAGCCAAGTTTCAGGAGGTGAAAAACTGTTTTTT. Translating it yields CASSQVSGGEKLFF.

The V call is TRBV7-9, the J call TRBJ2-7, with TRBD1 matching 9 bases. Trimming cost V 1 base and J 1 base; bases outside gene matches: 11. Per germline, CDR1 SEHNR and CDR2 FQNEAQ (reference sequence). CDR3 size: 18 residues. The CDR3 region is CASSLDAGQGPLSYEQYF. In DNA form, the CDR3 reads TGTGCCAGCAGCTTAGATGCGGGACAGGGTCCTCTTTCCTACGAGCAGTACTTC.